Following are 30 T cell receptor beta chains from one sample sequenced in a study of blood T cells in healthy people across ages (dated by TCRdb to the mid-2010s). Libraries came from 5' RACE. Reads for this sample came from an Illumina HiSeq 2500. A second PCR of about 6 to 11 cycles was run with a J-beta primer mix and a sample-barcoded 5' primer. TCRdb redid the processing of the public reads, applying fastp at Q25 and MiXCR, and retained in-frame beta chains. CDR3 protein sequences are deduplicated, and each keeps its most common genes and DNA. Present in this sample are some 790,000 distinct CDR3 sequences, less than 35% of which were seen just once. Of the sample, 15% to 20% falls within the top ten clones. The sequenced sample was blood. The receptors come from a woman older than 75 in good health.

This clonotype occurred a few times. The rearrangement links TRBV29-1 to TRBJ2-2; 9 bases are a match to TRBD1. Trimming removed 7 bases from V and 0 bases from J; junction bases left unmatched: 3. From germline, CDR1 is SQVTM and CDR2 ANQGSEA. The CDR3 has 14 residues. CDR3 protein: CSGGTGPNTGELFF. The DNA of the CDR3 is TGCAGCGGCGGGACAGGGCCGAACACCGGGGAGCTGTTTTTT.

V is TRBV24-1 and J is TRBJ2-2, with D perhaps matching TRBD1 (5 bases). The V end lost 1 base, the J end lost 2 bases, and 13 bases lay between the germline ends. This CDR3 has 17 residues. Germline V CDR1 and CDR2: KGHDR, SFDVKD. This chain's CDR3 is CATSDFRAAGNTGELFF. The CDR3 DNA follows: TGTGCCACCAGTGATTTCAGGGCCGCCGGCAACACCGGGGAGCTGTTTTTT.

This clonotype was seen ten or more times. The chain joins TRBV7-2 to TRBJ2-5; 10 bases map to TRBD2. V gave up 3 bases and J gave up 2 bases; unmatched junction bases: 6. CDR3 size: 16 residues. In germline, CDR1 is SGHTA, CDR2 FQGNSA. CDR3 DNA: TGTGCCAGCAGCTTCGCTAGCGGGGGCCTTCAAGAGACCCAGTACTTC. This sequence encodes CASSFASGGLQETQYF.

The chain carries TRBV20-1 and TRBJ1-5; D is possibly TRBD1 (5 bases). This CDR3 is 13 amino acids long. V lost 5 bases and J lost 3, with 11 bases in between. The germline V gene encodes CDR1 DFQATT and CDR2 SNEGSKA (reference sequence). The CDR3, as DNA: TGCAGTGCTGCAAACAGGCTCAATCAGCCCCAGCATTTT. Amino acid sequence: CSAANRLNQPQHF.

This clonotype was seen at least ten times. DNA of the CDR3: TGTGCCACCAGCAGAGATACCCCGCGAACAGATACGCAGTATTTT. Its protein is CATSRDTPRTDTQYF. V and J are TRBV15 and TRBJ2-3; D not resolved. CDR1 is LNHNV, CDR2 YYDKDF, per germline (reference sequence). CDR3 length: 15 amino acids. With 0 bases removed from V and 3 bases from J, the gap between germline ends came to 10 bases.

In its sample, this clonotype was seen once. The gene calls are TRBV20-1 and TRBJ2-2; D perhaps matches TRBD1 (7 bases). Trimming took off 6 bases at V and 4 bases at J, with 15 bases between the two ends. The CDR3 is 14 residues long. CDR1 is DFQATT and CDR2 is SNEGSKA in the germline V gene (reference sequence). CDR3 coding DNA: TGCAGTGCGCCGACAGGGAGGACCACCGGGGAGCTGTTTTTT. Its translation is CSAPTGRTTGELFF.

This clonotype was recorded at least ten times. The chain uses TRBV4-2 and TRBJ2-3, with D possibly being TRBD2 (7 bases). From germline, CDR1 is LGHNA and CDR2 YNFKEQ. Deletions cut 4 bases from V and 4 bases from J, with 21 bases between. The CDR3 length is 17 residues. The CDR3 region has the DNA TGTGCCAGCAGCCTCGGTGGAGGGGGGGGCGTGGCAGATACGCAGTATTTT. Translated, it gives CASSLGGGGGVADTQYF.

This clonotype turned up a few times. The chain employs TRBV28 and TRBJ1-5; D is possibly TRBD1 (6 bases). CDR1 and CDR2 from the germline V gene are MDHEN and SYDVKM. V dropped 6 bases and J dropped 9 bases, with 15 bases sitting between them. The CDR3 has 13 amino acids. CDR3: CASRPTGTMPQHF. Written as DNA, the CDR3 is TGTGCCAGCAGACCCACAGGGACTATGCCCCAGCATTTT. Full variable domain (missing parts from reference TRBV28 and TRBJ1-5): DVKVTQSSRYLVKRTGEKVFLECVQDMDHENMFWYRQDPGLGLRLIYFSYDVKMKEKGDIPEGYSVSREKKERFSLILESASTNQTSMYLCASRPTGTMPQHFGDGTRLSIL.

The sample holds many counts of this clonotype. The CDR3 nucleotides are TGTGCCAGTAAGGCTAGCGGGGGCCAATCCTACAATGAGCAGTTCTTC. It codes for CASKASGGQSYNEQFF. The chain uses TRBV19 and TRBJ2-1, with TRBD2 identical over 10 bases. This CDR3 spans 16 amino acids. Germline values: CDR1 LNHDA, CDR2 SQIVND (reference sequence). The junction had 7 bases not matched to a gene; V was cut back by 7 bases and J by 1 base.

This rearrangement joins TRBV24-1 to TRBJ2-3, with a tentative D call TRBD2 (6 bases). CDR3 length: 14 residues. The germline V and J ends were trimmed by 8 bases and 1 base, with 12 bases remaining between them. Germline CDR1 reads KGHDR; CDR2 reads SFDVKD. This CDR3 reads CATNHRRGTDTQYF. The CDR3 nucleotides are TGTGCCACCAACCACAGGAGGGGCACAGATACGCAGTATTTT.

This clonotype occurred many times. With a much larger clone just one base away, this may be a read error. This chain links TRBV6-2 or TRBV6-3 with TRBJ1-2; no reliable D call. Deletions cut 6 bases from V and 5 bases from J, with 16 bases between. CDR3 length equals 14 residues. CDR1 is MNHEY, CDR2 SVGEGT, per germline. CDR3 DNA sequence: TGTGCCAGCAGGTTCAATAGACGGCAATATGGCTACACCTTC. Amino acid sequence: CASRFNRRQYGYTF.

The chain couples TRBV3-1 to TRBJ2-3; a weak D match, TRBD2 (6 bases). Germline V gene sequence: CDR1 LGHDT, CDR2 YNNKEL (reference sequence). This CDR3 contains 15 residues. V was pared by 2 bases and J by 2 bases, with 11 bases between. Here the CDR3 reads CASSQIGRPTDTQYF. The CDR3 DNA reads as TGTGCCAGCAGCCAAATCGGGAGACCCACAGATACGCAGTATTTT.

This clonotype appeared many times. The gene calls are TRBV3-1 and TRBJ2-7; 8 bases align to TRBD2. The CDR3 has 12 amino acids. J gave up 6 bases and V 7 bases, and 5 bases lay outside the gene matches. CDR1 is LGHDT, CDR2 YNNKEL, per germline (reference sequence). CDR3 nucleotide sequence: TGTGCCAGCACCCTCAGCGGGGGCGAGCAGTACTTC. It encodes CASTLSGGEQYF.

The chain has TRBV7-2 and TRBJ1-1; D remains ambiguous. CDR3 size: 17 residues. With 3 bases removed from V and 2 bases from J, the gap between germline ends came to 19 bases. Germline CDR1 and CDR2: SGHTA and FQGNSA. DNA for the CDR3: TGTGCCAGCAGCTTTGTCGCGGGGAACCGGGGAAACACTGAAGCTTTCTTT. Protein: CASSFVAGNRGNTEAFF.

The V call is TRBV7-9, the J call TRBJ1-5; 11 bases are a match to TRBD1. The trim removed 5 bases at V and 9 bases at J, leaving 12 bases unmatched. CDR1 and CDR2 from the germline V gene are SEHNR and FQNEAQ (reference sequence). This CDR3 comprises 16 residues. CDR3 DNA sequence: TGTGCCAGCAGCCCCCCCGGGACAGGGGGGGCGGTGCCCCAGCATTTT. Translation gives CASSPPGTGGAVPQHF.

Comments on this clonotype: It may be a read error: a sequence one base away is much more abundant. The chain has TRBV10-3 and TRBJ2-5, with a tentative D call TRBD2 (5 bases). This CDR3 region has 15 residues. Germline CDR1 reads ENHRY; CDR2 reads SYGVKD. This CDR3 is CAISEGSGMQEPQYF. DNA of the CDR3: TGTGCCATCAGTGAGGGGAGCGGAATGCAAGAGCCCCAGTACTTC.

This clonotype was seen ten or more times. The genes are TRBV7-2 and TRBJ2-5; 10 positions agree with TRBD2. V shed 7 bases, J shed 2 bases, and the junction held 13 bases outside the gene matches. This CDR3 region has 17 residues. Germline lookup yields CDR1 SGHTA and CDR2 FQGNSA. This CDR3 is CASKLNPGTSVQETQYF. DNA for the CDR3: TGTGCCAGCAAGCTTAATCCCGGGACTAGCGTTCAAGAGACCCAGTACTTC.

This clonotype was observed at least ten times. The chain is built from TRBV21-1 and TRBJ2-6; the D call TRBD1 from the table was never checked on the DNA. TRBV21-1 is an annotated pseudogene. The CDR3 contains 16 residues. The DNA for the CDR3 is TGTGCCAGCAGCTCCCGGGCAGGGATAGGGGCCAACGTCCTGACTTTC. Amino acids: CASSSRAGIGANVLTF.

This clonotype was picked up many times. J is TRBJ1-5 and V is TRBV15; D unclear. Trimming shortened V by 3 bases and J by 4 bases, and 4 bases separated the two germline ends. Germline CDR1 and CDR2: LNHNV and YYDKDF (reference sequence). This CDR3 spans 12 amino acids. As DNA, the CDR3 is TGTGCCACCAGCAGGGTTAATCAGCCCCAGCATTTT. It yields the protein CATSRVNQPQHF.

J is TRBJ1-1 and V is TRBV14, with D maybe TRBD1 (6 bases). V lost 1 base and J lost 11, with 20 bases in between. The germline CDR1 and CDR2 sequences are SGHDN and FVKESK. The CDR3 spans 15 residues. The CDR3 region is CASSQGQGLSKMAFF. CDR3 DNA: TGTGCCAGCAGCCAAGGTCAGGGGCTCTCCAAGATGGCTTTCTTT.

This clonotype was observed many times. The rearrangement joins TRBV2 to TRBJ2-1; 15 bases align to TRBD2. In germline, CDR1 is SNHLY, CDR2 FYNNEI. V shed 7 bases, J shed 9 bases, and the junction held 4 bases outside the gene matches. The CDR3 totals 14 residues. The CDR3 is CASNPGLAGGEQFF. The CDR3 bases are TGTGCCAGCAATCCGGGACTAGCGGGGGGTGAGCAGTTCTTC.

This clonotype was found many times. V is TRBV7-6 and J is TRBJ2-6, with TRBD2 identical over 10 bases. From germline, CDR1 is SGHVS and CDR2 FNYEAQ. Trimming removed 5 bases from V and 3 bases from J; junction bases left unmatched: 10. The CDR3 contains 18 residues. This chain's CDR3 is CASSAALAGDGGANVLTF. The CDR3 DNA reads as TGTGCCAGCAGCGCGGCGCTAGCGGGGGATGGTGGGGCCAACGTCCTGACTTTC.

The table lists this clonotype with a few counts. This sequence joins TRBV18 and TRBJ1-1, with 8 bases lining up with TRBD1. The junction had 4 bases not matched to a gene; V was cut back by 3 bases and J by 7 bases. Germline assignment: CDR1 KGHSH and CDR2 LQKENI. This CDR3 comprises 13 residues. The DNA of the CDR3 is TGTGCCAGCTCACCGGGACAGGAAAATGAAGCTTTCTTT. It is translated as CASSPGQENEAFF. The full variable domain, completed using reference TRBV18 and TRBJ1-1, is NAGVMQNPRHLVRRRGQEARLRCSPMKGHSHVYWYRQLPEEGLKFMVYLQKENIIDESGMPKERFSAEFPKEGPSILRIQQVVRGDSAAYFCASSPGQENEAFFGQGTRLTVV.

This chain joins TRBV7-2 and TRBJ2-2; possibly TRBD1 or TRBD2 for D (5 bases each). Germline CDR1 reads SGHTA; CDR2 reads FQGNSA. This CDR3 has 18 residues. V was shortened by 2 bases and J by 0 bases, with 16 bases between the two germline ends. CDR3 protein: CASSLRGILYPNTGELFF. CDR3 nucleotides: TGTGCCAGCAGCTTACGGGGCATCTTGTATCCGAACACCGGGGAGCTGTTTTTT.

This clonotype was seen more than once but under ten times. V usage is TRBV7-2 and J usage is TRBJ1-5; 8 bases line up with TRBD1. Trimming removed 5 bases from V and 6 bases from J; junction bases left unmatched: 12. This CDR3 contains 16 residues. CDR1 SGHTA and CDR2 FQGNSA come from the germline V gene. This CDR3 reads CASSPRTGSVIQPQHF. CDR3 DNA: TGTGCCAGCAGCCCCCGGACAGGGAGCGTTATTCAGCCCCAGCATTTT.

About this clonotype itself: Since a much larger clone is just one base distant, this may be a read error. V gene TRBV11-2 combines with J gene TRBJ2-6; either TRBD1 or TRBD2 may fit D (5 bases each). The CDR3 extends over 17 amino acids. Germline CDR1 is SGHAT and CDR2 is FQNNGV. The CDR3 loop reads CASSLPGRSSRANALTF. CDR3 DNA sequence: TGTGCCAGCAGTCTCCCGGGACGTTCCTCACGGGCCAACGCCCTGACTTTC.

The V call is TRBV30, the J call TRBJ1-5, with D hard to call. The length of the CDR3 is 16 residues. Germline-derived CDR1 and CDR2 are GTSNPN and SVGIG (reference sequence). The V end was cut by 2 bases, the J end by 2 bases, with 16 bases between. This CDR3 is CAWSSRVGYGNQPQHF. The CDR3 coding sequence is TGTGCCTGGAGTTCGAGGGTAGGGTATGGCAATCAGCCCCAGCATTTT.

This clonotype was seen ten or more times. This chain links TRBV10-3 with TRBJ2-3; D ambiguous. This CDR3 is built from 13 residues. CDR1 and CDR2 (germline): ENHRY, SYGVKD. With 6 bases removed from V and 1 base from J, the gap between germline ends came to 8 bases. This CDR3 is CAISYGGTDTQYF. The CDR3 DNA reads as TGTGCCATCAGCTACGGAGGCACAGATACGCAGTATTTT.

This clonotype was counted a few times. This chain uses TRBV19 with TRBJ2-4; 10 positions agree with TRBD1. The J call may be in error: the DNA end matches TRBJ2-7 better. Germline CDR1 and CDR2: LNHDA and SQIVND (reference sequence). This CDR3 has 15 residues. The CDR3 reads CASSPRDRGWSEQYF. The CDR3 nucleotides read TGTGCCAGTAGCCCTCGGGACAGGGGCTGGTCCGAGCAGTACTTC.

This clonotype was detected a few times. The CDR3 DNA follows: TGTGCCAGCAGCTTAAGAGTGCCCCAAGCTTTCTTT. Amino acids: CASSLRVPQAFF. V is TRBV7-9 and J is TRBJ1-1; D not resolved. Germline V CDR1 and CDR2: SEHNR, FQNEAQ (reference sequence). The CDR3 totals 12 residues. With 2 bases removed from V and 9 bases from J, the gap between germline ends came to 10 bases. Full variable domain (missing parts from reference TRBV7-9 and TRBJ1-1): DTGVSQNPRHKITKRGQNVTFRCDPISEHNRLYWYRQTLGQGPEFLTYFQNEAQLEKSRLLSDRFSAERPKGSFSTLEIQRTEQGDSAMYLCASSLRVPQAFFGQGTRLTVV.